The following is a T cell receptor beta chain sequence with its context. This sample was included in a study of shared clonotypes between healthy human individuals. With V trimmed by 3 bases and J by 5 bases, 6 bases remained unmatched. CDR1 is WNHNN, CDR2 SYGVQD, per germline (reference sequence). The CDR3 loop spans 15 amino acids. As defined, naive CD8 cells were CD45RO-negative and positively selected for CCR7, with terminally differentiated effector memory CD45RA+ cells excluded. For sorted subsets, 150 to 250 ng DNA per replicate equaled some 27,000 T cell genomes. Here immunoSEQ multiplex PCR was the method, and the copy in TCRdb shows in-frame clones only, minus some. The sample carries about 2 million clones, roughly 94% recorded once.

The rearrangement joins TRBV10-1 to TRBJ2-3; 9 bases fit TRBD2. The TCR comes from a man aged 18 to 29 in good health. The sequencing sample was made of naive CD8+ T cells sorted from blood. The CDR3 region has the DNA TGCGCCAGCAGTGACGGCGGGGGGGCGGGAGATACGCAGTATTTT. It yields the protein CASSDGGGAGDTQYF.